Below are 16 T cell receptor beta chains sequenced from a single sample in a study of blood T cell repertoires in COVID-19 (dated by TCRdb to the early 2020s). Receptor libraries were prepared by the immunoSEQ multiplex PCR assay. TCRdb obtained this table from immuneACCESS and retained in-frame rearrangements with V and J assigned. These tables miss some clones; where compared with another copy, unresolved V genes account for less than half of the shortfall, and the remainder is unexplained. The sample includes 52,000 or so clones, with approximately 80% observed a single time. In total, the top ten clones hold 22% of the sample. The sample comprised peripheral blood. The receptor source for this set is a man aged 50 to 60 with active or convalescent COVID-19.

This sequence joins TRBV19 and TRBJ2-7; 8 nucleotides match TRBD1. The V gene's germline CDR1 is LNHDA and CDR2 SQIVND (reference sequence). The trim removed 6 bases at V and 5 bases at J, leaving 9 bases unmatched. The CDR3 length is 14 residues. For the CDR3, the DNA is TGTGCCAGTAGAACAAGACAGGGGACGAACGAGCAGTACTTC. As protein: CASRTRQGTNEQYF.

This chain uses TRBV29-1 with TRBJ2-3, with 11 positions matching TRBD1. With 7 bases clipped from V and 4 bases from J, the junction kept 4 bases outside the gene matches. This CDR3 is 13 amino acids long. Germline V gene sequence: CDR1 SQVTM, CDR2 ANQGSEA. CDR3 protein: CSARTGGPDTQYF. The CDR3, as DNA: TGCAGCGCCCGGACAGGGGGCCCAGATACGCAGTATTTT.

This clone was counted a single time. The V gene is TRBV3-1 (or the pseudogene TRBV3-2), the J gene TRBJ2-2; 10 nucleotides line up with TRBD1. The junction had 6 bases not matched to a gene; V was cut back by 4 bases and J by 4 bases. The CDR3 length is 16 residues. Germline V lookup: CDR1 LGHDT, CDR2 YNNKEL (reference sequence). The CDR3 protein is CASSPTGGYGTGELFF. The CDR3 DNA sequence: TGTGCCAGCAGCCCGACAGGGGGCTATGGCACCGGGGAGCTGTTTTTT.

V usage is TRBV5-1 and J usage is TRBJ2-1; no reliable D call. Per the germline V gene, CDR1 is SGHRS and CDR2 is YFSETQ. This CDR3 has 13 amino acids. Trimming removed 0 bases from V and 7 bases from J, with 8 bases in between. The CDR3 DNA is TGCGCCAGCAGCTTGGCCGTAATGAATGAGCAGTTCTTC. Protein: CASSLAVMNEQFF.

J is TRBJ1-2 and V is TRBV14; a possible D gene is TRBD1 (5 bases). This CDR3 is 13 amino acids long. Germline V gene sequence: CDR1 SGHDN, CDR2 FVKESK. The ends were cut back, 3 bases at V and 5 bases at J, with 10 bases in the middle. CDR3 sequence (DNA): TGTGCCAGCAGCCAGGCAGGGAAGTATGGCTACACCTTC. This encodes CASSQAGKYGYTF.

This chain connects TRBV19 to TRBJ2-2; 8 nucleotides agree with TRBD2. Germline loops: CDR1 LNHDA, CDR2 SQIVND (reference sequence). This CDR3 has 17 amino acids. V shed 5 bases, J shed 1 base, and the junction held 9 bases outside the gene matches. The CDR3 DNA sequence: TGTGCCAGTAGTTTACGGGGGGGCCGTATGAACACCGGGGAGCTGTTTTTT. This translates into CASSLRGGRMNTGELFF.

This clone came up once. This chain uses TRBV6-5 with TRBJ2-7; no reliable D call. Germline V gives CDR1 MNHEY, CDR2 SVGAGI. The length of the CDR3 is 11 residues. Trimming took 6 bases from V and 3 from J, leaving 6 bases between them. In DNA, the CDR3 is TGTGCCAGCAGACTAAACTACGAGCAGTACTTC. Translated: CASRLNYEQYF.

This chain uses TRBV30 with TRBJ2-7, with TRBD2 matching over 11 bases. The CDR3 length is 13 residues. J was trimmed by 4 bases and V by 5 bases; bases with no gene match: 4. Germline-derived CDR1 and CDR2 are GTSNPN and SVGIG (reference sequence). The CDR3 bases are TGTGCCTGGGGGACTAGCGGACGATACGAGCAGTACTTC. Translated: CAWGTSGRYEQYF.

The gene calls are TRBV10-1 and TRBJ2-7, with 9 positions matching TRBD1. The CDR3 is 12 residues long. CDR1 and CDR2 from the germline V gene are WNHNN and SYGVQD (reference sequence). The V gene end was trimmed by 4 bases and the J gene end by 5 bases; junction bases not matched to a gene: 0. The CDR3 DNA reads as TGCGCCAGCAGTGGGACAGGGGACGAGCAGTACTTC. Its protein is CASSGTGDEQYF.

The chain joins TRBV5-4 to TRBJ2-3; 14 nucleotides match TRBD2. CDR1 is SGHNT and CDR2 is YYREEE in the germline V gene (reference sequence). The length of the CDR3 is 16 residues. V trimming: 3 bases; J trimming: 4 bases; junction bases outside the gene matches: 4. CDR3 bases: TGTGCCAGCAGCTGGGGGACTAGCGGGAGTCCAGATACGCAGTATTTT. It is translated as CASSWGTSGSPDTQYF.

The chain uses TRBV19 and TRBJ2-1; 15 bases line up with TRBD2. Germline CDR1 LNHDA, CDR2 SQIVND (reference sequence). There are 15 residues in the CDR3. J lost 6 bases, V lost 6 bases, and 3 bases had no gene match. CDR3 sequence: CASRGTSGRTNEQFF. The DNA for the CDR3 is TGTGCCAGTAGGGGGACTAGCGGGAGGACCAATGAGCAGTTCTTC.

The chain has TRBV5-5 and TRBJ1-2; a weak D match, TRBD1 (5 bases). The germline gives CDR1 SGHKS, CDR2 YYEKEE (reference sequence). The CDR3 runs to 15 residues. Trimming shortened V by 0 bases and J by 4 bases, and 13 bases separated the two germline ends. The CDR3, as DNA: TGTGCCAGCAGCTTGGCAGGGCTAGGGTTCTATGGCTACACCTTC. Translated: CASSLAGLGFYGYTF.

This chain links TRBV6-5 with TRBJ1-2, with a possible D match to TRBD1 (5 bases). Trimming left V 5 bases short and J 2 bases short, with 9 bases between. This CDR3 contains 13 residues. CDR1 is MNHEY, CDR2 SVGAGI, per germline. CDR3 nucleotide sequence: TGTGCCAGCAGTATACAGGAAAACTATGGCTACACCTTC. It yields the protein CASSIQENYGYTF.

This chain joins TRBV6-6 and TRBJ2-1; TRBD2 is a possible D gene (5 bases). The germline V gene has CDR1 MNHNY and CDR2 SVGAGI (reference sequence). The V gene lost 7 bases and the J gene lost 0 bases, with 16 bases spanning the gap. This CDR3 spans 16 amino acids. CDR3 sequence (DNA): TGTGCCAGCACACGTTTCGGAGGAGACTCCTACAATGAGCAGTTCTTC. This encodes CASTRFGGDSYNEQFF.

The genes are TRBV7-3 and TRBJ1-2; 10 nucleotides agree with TRBD1. Germline CDR1 and CDR2: SGHTA and FQGTGA. The CDR3 runs to 17 residues. With 0 bases clipped from V and 6 bases from J, the junction kept 10 bases outside the gene matches. CDR3 amino acids: CASSLTSDRGRSDGYTF. The CDR3 DNA is TGTGCCAGCAGCTTAACTTCTGACAGGGGGCGATCGGATGGCTACACCTTC.

V and J are TRBV28 and TRBJ1-2; D call uncertain. Germline loops: CDR1 MDHEN, CDR2 SYDVKM. CDR3 length: 12 amino acids. The V end was cut by 2 bases, the J end by 7 bases, with 8 bases between. The CDR3 spells CASSLTAVGYTF. In DNA form, the CDR3 reads TGTGCCAGCAGTTTAACGGCGGTTGGCTACACCTTC.